This passage covers 12 T cell receptor beta chains from one sample sequenced in a study of cytomegalovirus exposure and HLA in healthy donors. Researchers ran the PCR with 60 Vbeta and 13 Jbeta primers. TCRdb's table, derived via immunoSEQ multiplex PCR, lists solely in-frame clones and lacks some. The table has around 150,000 clones, about 85% seen once. Source material: PBMCs. Every receptor here comes from a man younger than 35 in good health and CMV-seropositive.

The chain carries TRBV4-2 and TRBJ2-3; 7 bases agree with TRBD1. Germline loops: CDR1 LGHNA, CDR2 YNFKEQ. The CDR3 is 15 residues long. The V and J ends lost 0 bases and 2 bases, in that order; junction bases with no gene match: 2. The CDR3 loop is CASSQEGGSTDTQYF. In DNA form, the CDR3 reads TGTGCCAGCAGCCAAGAAGGGGGCTCCACAGATACGCAGTATTTT.

The rearrangement joins TRBV2 to TRBJ1-1; D perhaps matches TRBD1 (5 bases). The CDR3 is 14 amino acids. CDR1 SNHLY and CDR2 FYNNEI come from the germline V gene. The ends were cut back, 5 bases at V and 3 bases at J, with 13 bases in the middle. The CDR3 nucleotides read TGTGCCAGCAGTTCCCCTGGGGGGGACACTGAAGCTTTCTTT. This encodes CASSSPGGDTEAFF.

V and J are TRBV7-3 and TRBJ2-5; D gene uncertain. V dropped 2 bases and J dropped 4 bases, with 11 bases sitting between them. CDR1 SGHTA and CDR2 FQGTGA come from the germline V gene. This CDR3 spans 14 amino acids. The CDR3 DNA reads TGTGCCAGCAGCTTAGAGACTGACGGAGAGACCCAGTACTTC. Protein: CASSLETDGETQYF.

The chain couples TRBV7-8 to TRBJ2-3; TRBD2 aligns across 8 bases. The CDR3 spans 17 residues. Trimming cost V 7 bases and J 0 bases; bases outside gene matches: 12. CDR1 and CDR2 from the germline V gene are SGHVS and FQNEAQ. The CDR3 here is CASTPMPGGTSTDTQYF. As DNA, the CDR3 is TGTGCCAGCACCCCTATGCCGGGGGGGACTAGCACAGATACGCAGTATTTT.

The chain has TRBV6-5 and TRBJ2-7, with TRBD1 identical over 7 bases. This CDR3 region has 14 residues. In germline, CDR1 is MNHEY, CDR2 SVGAGI. After removal of 6 bases from V and 4 bases from J, the junction contained 9 bases not matched to a gene. The chain's CDR3 is CASREPGQRYEQYF. As DNA, the CDR3 is TGTGCCAGCAGAGAACCGGGACAGAGATACGAGCAGTACTTC.

The V gene is TRBV5-6, the J gene TRBJ2-5; TRBD2 is a possible D gene (6 bases). CDR3 length: 15 amino acids. From germline, CDR1 is SGHDT and CDR2 YYEEEE. V dropped 0 bases and J dropped 2 bases, with 11 bases sitting between them. In DNA, the CDR3 is TGTGCCAGCAGCTTGGCAGTTGGAGGGCAAGAGACCCAGTACTTC. The encoded protein is CASSLAVGGQETQYF. The whole variable domain, filled in from reference TRBV5-6 and TRBJ2-5, reads DAGVTQSPTHLIKTRGQQVTLRCSPKSGHDTVSWYQQALGQGPQFIFQYYEEEERQRGNFPDRFSGHQFPNYSSELNVNALLLGDSALYLCASSLAVGGQETQYFGPGTRLLVL.

The J gene is TRBJ2-7, the V gene TRBV7-9, with 8 bases fitting TRBD1. V lost 3 bases, J lost 3 bases, and 4 bases stayed unmatched. CDR3 length equals 14 residues. Germline V lookup: CDR1 SEHNR, CDR2 FQNEAQ (reference sequence). CDR3 DNA sequence: TGTGCCAGCAGCTTCGGGACAGGTCTCTACGAGCAGTACTTC. This translates into CASSFGTGLYEQYF.

The V and J genes are TRBV7-2 and TRBJ2-3, with a weak D call TRBD1 (5 bases). The germline V gene encodes CDR1 SGHTA and CDR2 FQGNSA. This CDR3 has 15 amino acids. Deletions cut 2 bases from V and 3 bases from J, with 12 bases between. CDR3 amino acids: CASSLSGAKTDTQYF. The CDR3 bases are TGTGCCAGCAGCTTAAGTGGGGCAAAGACAGATACGCAGTATTTT.

V is TRBV18 and J is TRBJ2-2; 10 nucleotides match TRBD1. There are 17 residues in the CDR3. Germline V gene data show CDR1 as KGHSH and CDR2 as LQKENI. V dropped 4 bases and J dropped 4; count of bases not matched to a gene: 9. The CDR3 is CASSLRDRGLATGELFF. In DNA, the CDR3 is TGTGCCAGCTCACTCCGGGACAGGGGTTTGGCCACCGGGGAGCTGTTTTTT. The full variable domain, its missing parts supplied by reference TRBV18 and TRBJ2-2, is NAGVMQNPRHLVRRRGQEARLRCSPMKGHSHVYWYRQLPEEGLKFMVYLQKENIIDESGMPKERFSAEFPKEGPSILRIQQVVRGDSAAYFCASSLRDRGLATGELFFGEGSRLTVL.

This chain joins TRBV10-3 and TRBJ2-3; 15 positions agree with TRBD2. Germline assignment: CDR1 ENHRY and CDR2 SYGVKD. The CDR3 sequence is 17 residues long. With 0 bases clipped from V and 4 bases from J, the junction kept 2 bases outside the gene matches. This CDR3 is CAISESRTSGGADTQYF. CDR3 coding DNA: TGTGCCATCAGTGAGTCCCGGACTAGCGGGGGGGCAGATACGCAGTATTTT.

The chain links TRBV5-5 to TRBJ2-2; 8 nucleotides match TRBD1. V gave up 3 bases and J gave up 5 bases; unmatched junction bases: 12. The CDR3 length is 17 residues. Germline-derived CDR1 and CDR2 are SGHKS and YYEKEE (reference sequence). CDR3 DNA: TGTGCCAGCAGCTGGGGACAGGCCACTCTGGGGACCGGGGAGCTGTTTTTT. Translated: CASSWGQATLGTGELFF.

This clone was counted only a few times. V usage is TRBV4-3 and J usage is TRBJ1-3, with unresolved D. Germline values: CDR1 LGHNA, CDR2 YSLEER. This CDR3 is built from 15 residues. Trimming pared 0 bases from V and 2 bases from J, leaving 8 bases between. The CDR3 DNA reads TGCGCCAGCAGCCAAGAGTCACAACCTGGAAACACCATATATTTT. It specifies CASSQESQPGNTIYF.